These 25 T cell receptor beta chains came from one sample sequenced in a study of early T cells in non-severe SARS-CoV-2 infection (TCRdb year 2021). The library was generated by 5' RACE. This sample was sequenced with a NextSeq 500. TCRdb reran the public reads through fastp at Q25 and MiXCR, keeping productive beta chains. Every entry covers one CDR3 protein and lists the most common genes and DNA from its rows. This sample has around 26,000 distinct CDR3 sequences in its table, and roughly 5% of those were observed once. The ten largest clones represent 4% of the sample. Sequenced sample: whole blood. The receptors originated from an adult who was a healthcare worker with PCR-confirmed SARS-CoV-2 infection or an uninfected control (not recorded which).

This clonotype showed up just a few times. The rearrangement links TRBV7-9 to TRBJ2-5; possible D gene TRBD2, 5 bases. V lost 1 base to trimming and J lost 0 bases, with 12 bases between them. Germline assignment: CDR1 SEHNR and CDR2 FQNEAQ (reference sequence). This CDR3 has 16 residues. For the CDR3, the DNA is TGTGCCAGCAGCTTAGTTGGCGGGCCGTACCAAGAGACCCAGTACTTC. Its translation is CASSLVGGPYQETQYF.

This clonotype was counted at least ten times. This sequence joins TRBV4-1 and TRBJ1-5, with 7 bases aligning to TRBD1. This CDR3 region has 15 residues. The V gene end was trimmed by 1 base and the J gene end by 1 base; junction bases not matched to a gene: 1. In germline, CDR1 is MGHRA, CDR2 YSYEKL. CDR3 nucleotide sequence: TGCGCCAGCAGCCAAGTGACAGGGAGCAATCAGCCCCAGCATTTT. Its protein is CASSQVTGSNQPQHF.

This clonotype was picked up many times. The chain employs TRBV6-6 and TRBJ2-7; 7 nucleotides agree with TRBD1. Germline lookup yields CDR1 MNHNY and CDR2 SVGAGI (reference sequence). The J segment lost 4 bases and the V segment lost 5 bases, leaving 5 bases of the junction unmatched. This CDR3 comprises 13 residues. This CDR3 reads CASSKTGTYEQYF. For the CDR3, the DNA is TGTGCCAGCAGTAAGACAGGGACGTACGAGCAGTACTTC.

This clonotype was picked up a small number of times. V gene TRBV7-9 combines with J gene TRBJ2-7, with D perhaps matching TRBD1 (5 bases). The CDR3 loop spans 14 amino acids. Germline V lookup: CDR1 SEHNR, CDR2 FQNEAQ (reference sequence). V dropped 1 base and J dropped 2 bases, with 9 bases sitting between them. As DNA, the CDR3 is TGTGCCAGCAGCTTAGGGCAGGACACCTACGAGCAGTACTTC. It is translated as CASSLGQDTYEQYF.

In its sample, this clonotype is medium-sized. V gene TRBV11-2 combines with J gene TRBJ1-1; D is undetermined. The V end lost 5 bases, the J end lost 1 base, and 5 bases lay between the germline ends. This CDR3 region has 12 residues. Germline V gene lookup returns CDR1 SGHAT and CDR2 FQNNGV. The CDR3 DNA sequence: TGTGCCAGCAGCCTCAGGAACACTGAAGCTTTCTTT. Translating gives CASSLRNTEAFF.

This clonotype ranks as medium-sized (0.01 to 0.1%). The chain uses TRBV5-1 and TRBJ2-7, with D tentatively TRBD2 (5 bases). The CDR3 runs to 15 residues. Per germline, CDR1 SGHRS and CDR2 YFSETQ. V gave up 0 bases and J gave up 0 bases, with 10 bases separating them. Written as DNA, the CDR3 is TGCGCCAGCAGCTTGGCCCCGGGGATCTCCTACGAGCAGTACTTC. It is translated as CASSLAPGISYEQYF.

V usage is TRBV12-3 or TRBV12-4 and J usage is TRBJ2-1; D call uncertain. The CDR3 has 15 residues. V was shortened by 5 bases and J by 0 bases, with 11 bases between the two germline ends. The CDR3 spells CASSAGRSSYNEQFF. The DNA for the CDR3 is TGTGCCAGCAGTGCCGGGCGGAGCTCCTACAATGAGCAGTTCTTC.

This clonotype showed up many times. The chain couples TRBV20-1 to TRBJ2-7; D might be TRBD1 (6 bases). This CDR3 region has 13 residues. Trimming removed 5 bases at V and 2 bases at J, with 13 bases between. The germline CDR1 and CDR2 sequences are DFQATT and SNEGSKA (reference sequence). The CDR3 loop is CSAVNREPYEQYF. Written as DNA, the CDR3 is TGCAGTGCTGTTAACAGGGAACCCTACGAGCAGTACTTC.

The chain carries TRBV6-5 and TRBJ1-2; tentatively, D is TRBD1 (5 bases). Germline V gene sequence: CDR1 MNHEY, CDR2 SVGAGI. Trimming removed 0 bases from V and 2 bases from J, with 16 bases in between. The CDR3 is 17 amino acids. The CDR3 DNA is TGTGCCAGCAGTTACTCCATTCACAGGCAACGGAACTATGGCTACACCTTC. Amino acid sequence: CASSYSIHRQRNYGYTF.

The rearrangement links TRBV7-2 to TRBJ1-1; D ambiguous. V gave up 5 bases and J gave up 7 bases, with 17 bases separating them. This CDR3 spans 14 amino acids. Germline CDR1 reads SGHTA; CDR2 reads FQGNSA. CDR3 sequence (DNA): TGTGCCAGCAGCCTCTCCAAGGGCTCGGATGAAGCTTTCTTT. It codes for CASSLSKGSDEAFF.

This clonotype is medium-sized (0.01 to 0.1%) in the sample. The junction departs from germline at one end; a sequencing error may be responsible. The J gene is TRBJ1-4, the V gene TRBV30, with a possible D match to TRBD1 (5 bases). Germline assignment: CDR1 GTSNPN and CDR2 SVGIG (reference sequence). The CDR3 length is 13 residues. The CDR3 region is CAGRQTTNEKLFF. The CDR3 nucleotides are TGTGCCGGGAGACAGACAACTAATGAAAAACTGTTTTTT.

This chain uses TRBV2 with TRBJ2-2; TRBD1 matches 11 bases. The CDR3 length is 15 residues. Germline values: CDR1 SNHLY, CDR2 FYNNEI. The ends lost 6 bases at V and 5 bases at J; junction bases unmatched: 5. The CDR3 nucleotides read TGTGCCAGCAGAGTCGGGACAGGGGGAACCGGGGAGCTGTTTTTT. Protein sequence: CASRVGTGGTGELFF.

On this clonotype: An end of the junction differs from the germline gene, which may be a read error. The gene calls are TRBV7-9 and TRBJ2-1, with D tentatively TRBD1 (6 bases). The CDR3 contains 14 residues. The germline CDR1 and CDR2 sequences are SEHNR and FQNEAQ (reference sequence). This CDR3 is CACSLGQTYNEQFF. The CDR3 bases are TGTGCCTGCAGCTTAGGACAGACCTACAATGAGCAGTTCTTC.

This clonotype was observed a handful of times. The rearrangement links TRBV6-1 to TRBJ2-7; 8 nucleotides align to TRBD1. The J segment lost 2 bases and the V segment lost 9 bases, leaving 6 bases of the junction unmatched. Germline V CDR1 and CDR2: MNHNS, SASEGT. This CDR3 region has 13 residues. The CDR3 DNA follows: TGTGCCAGTTCTACACAGGGGGCCTACGAGCAGTACTTC. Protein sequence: CASSTQGAYEQYF.

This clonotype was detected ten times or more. CDR3 in amino acids: CASSSDTQETQYF. CDR3 DNA sequence: TGTGCCAGCAGTTCCGACACCCAAGAGACCCAGTACTTC. The genes are TRBV7-2 and TRBJ2-5; D remains ambiguous. The V end lost 6 bases, the J end lost 1 base, and 9 bases lay between the germline ends. CDR3 length equals 13 residues. CDR1 is SGHTA and CDR2 is FQGNSA in the germline V gene.

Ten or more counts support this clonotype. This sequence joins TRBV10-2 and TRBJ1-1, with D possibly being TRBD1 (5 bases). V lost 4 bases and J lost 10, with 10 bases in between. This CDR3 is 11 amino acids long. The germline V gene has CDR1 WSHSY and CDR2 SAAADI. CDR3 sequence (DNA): TGCGCCAGCAGTGCGACAGATGTAGCTTTCTTT. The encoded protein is CASSATDVAFF.

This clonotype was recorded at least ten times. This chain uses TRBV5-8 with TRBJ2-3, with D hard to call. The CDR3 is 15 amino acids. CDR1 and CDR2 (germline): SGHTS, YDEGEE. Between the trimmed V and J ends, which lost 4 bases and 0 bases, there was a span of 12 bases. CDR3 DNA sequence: TGTGCCAGCAGCCCTAGGGCATATAGCACAGATACGCAGTATTTT. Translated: CASSPRAYSTDTQYF.

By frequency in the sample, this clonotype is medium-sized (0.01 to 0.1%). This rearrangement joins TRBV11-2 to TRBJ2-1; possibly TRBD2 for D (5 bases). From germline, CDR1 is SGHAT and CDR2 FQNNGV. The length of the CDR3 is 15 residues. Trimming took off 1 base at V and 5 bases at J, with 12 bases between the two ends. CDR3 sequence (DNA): TGTGCCAGCAGCTTAGCGGCAGGACTCAACAATGAGCAGTTCTTC. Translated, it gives CASSLAAGLNNEQFF.

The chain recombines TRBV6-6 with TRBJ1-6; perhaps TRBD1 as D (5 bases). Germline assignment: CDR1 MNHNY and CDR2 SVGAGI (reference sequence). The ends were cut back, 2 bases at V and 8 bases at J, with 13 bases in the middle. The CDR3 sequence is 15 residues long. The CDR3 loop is CASSYAGKRDSPLHF. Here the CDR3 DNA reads TGTGCCAGCAGTTACGCAGGGAAGAGGGATTCACCCCTCCACTTT.

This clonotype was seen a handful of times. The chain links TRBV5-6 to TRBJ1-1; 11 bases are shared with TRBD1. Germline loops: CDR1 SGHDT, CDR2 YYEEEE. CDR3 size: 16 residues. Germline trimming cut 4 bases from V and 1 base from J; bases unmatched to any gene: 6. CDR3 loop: CASSPRTGGANTEAFF. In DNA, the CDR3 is TGTGCCAGCAGCCCCAGGACAGGGGGCGCGAACACTGAAGCTTTCTTT.

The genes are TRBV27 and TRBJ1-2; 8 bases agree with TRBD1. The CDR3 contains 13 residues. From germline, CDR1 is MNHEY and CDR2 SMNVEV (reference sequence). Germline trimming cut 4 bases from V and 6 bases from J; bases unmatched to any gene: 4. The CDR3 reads CASSSWTGNGYTF. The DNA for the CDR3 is TGTGCCAGCAGTTCATGGACAGGGAATGGCTACACCTTC.

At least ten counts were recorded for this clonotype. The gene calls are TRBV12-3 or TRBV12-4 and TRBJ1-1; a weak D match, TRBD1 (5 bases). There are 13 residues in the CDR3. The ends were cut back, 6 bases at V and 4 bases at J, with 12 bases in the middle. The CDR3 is CASRRRAATEAFF. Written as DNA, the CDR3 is TGTGCCAGCAGACGCAGGGCGGCCACTGAAGCTTTCTTT.

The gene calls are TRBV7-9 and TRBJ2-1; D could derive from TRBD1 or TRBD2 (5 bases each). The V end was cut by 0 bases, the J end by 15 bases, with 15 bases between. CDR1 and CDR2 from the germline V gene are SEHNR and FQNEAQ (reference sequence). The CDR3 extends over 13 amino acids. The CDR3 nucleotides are TGTGCCAGCAGCTTAGCCGCCGGGACGGTGTTGTTCTTC. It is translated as CASSLAAGTVLFF.

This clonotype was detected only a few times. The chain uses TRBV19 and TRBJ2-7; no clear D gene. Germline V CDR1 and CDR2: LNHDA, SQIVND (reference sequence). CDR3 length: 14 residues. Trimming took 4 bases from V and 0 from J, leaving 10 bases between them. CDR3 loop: CASSNDPASYEQYF. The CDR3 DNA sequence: TGTGCCAGTAGTAACGACCCAGCCTCCTACGAGCAGTACTTC.

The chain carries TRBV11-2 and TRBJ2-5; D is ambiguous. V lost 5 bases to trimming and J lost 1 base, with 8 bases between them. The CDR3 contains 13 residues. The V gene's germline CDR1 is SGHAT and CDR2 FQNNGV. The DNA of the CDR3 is TGTGCCAGCAGCCAAGACATCCAAGAGACCCAGTACTTC. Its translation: CASSQDIQETQYF.